This entry lists 27 T cell receptor beta chains sequenced from one sample in a study of blood T cell repertoires in COVID-19. Clones were sequenced by immunoSEQ multiplex PCR, and TCRdb holds only the in-frame ones, with some missing. The sample holds about 230,000 clones; about nine tenths are singletons and the top ten take approximately 10%. Sequencing used peripheral blood. The receptors stem from a man over 45 with COVID-19, enrolled during active disease.

The sample holds one count of this clone. A far larger clone is just one base off, so this is likely a read error. CDR3 coding DNA: TGTGCCAGCAGTGACAGATACGAGCAGTACTTC. This sequence encodes CASSDRYEQYF. The rearrangement joins TRBV2 to TRBJ2-7; D gene uncertain. Per germline, CDR1 SNHLY and CDR2 FYNNEI. Trimming pared 3 bases from V and 4 bases from J, leaving 4 bases between. This CDR3 has 11 amino acids.

V and J are TRBV2 and TRBJ1-4; 7 bases fit TRBD1. The CDR3 contains 16 residues. V shed 4 bases, J shed 3 bases, and the junction held 8 bases outside the gene matches. Germline V CDR1 and CDR2: SNHLY, FYNNEI. The CDR3, as DNA: TGTGCCAGCAGTGGACGACAGGGTCGGGCTAATGAAAAACTGTTTTTT. This gives the protein CASSGRQGRANEKLFF.

V usage is TRBV7-8 and J usage is TRBJ2-7, with TRBD2 matching 9 bases. The V and J ends lost 5 bases and 6 bases, in that order; junction bases with no gene match: 8. The CDR3 length is 14 residues. Germline CDR1 SGHVS, CDR2 FQNEAQ. DNA for the CDR3: TGTGCCAGCAGCCAAGCCGGGACTAGCTTCGAGCAGTACTTC. This sequence encodes CASSQAGTSFEQYF.

The V and J genes are TRBV19 and TRBJ1-2, with D possibly being TRBD1 (6 bases). Germline CDR1 is LNHDA and CDR2 is SQIVND (reference sequence). This CDR3 comprises 17 residues. V lost 3 bases and J 6 bases, leaving 23 bases between the germline ends. This chain's CDR3 is CASSIRRGFLKGDGYTF. The CDR3 DNA reads TGTGCCAGTAGTATCCGCAGGGGATTTTTAAAAGGGGATGGCTACACCTTC.

The rearrangement uses TRBV5-1 and TRBJ2-2, with D possibly matching TRBD2 (6 bases). V lost 4 bases and J 0 bases, leaving 10 bases between the germline ends. The germline CDR1 and CDR2 sequences are SGHRS and YFSETQ. The CDR3 runs to 15 residues. CDR3 DNA: TGCGCCAGCAGCCATCTAGCGTCGAACACCGGGGAGCTGTTTTTT. Translation: CASSHLASNTGELFF.

The J gene is TRBJ2-2, the V gene TRBV9; 8 bases match TRBD1. CDR1 SGDLS and CDR2 YYNGEE come from the germline V gene. Trimming removed 1 base from V and 7 bases from J; junction bases left unmatched: 3. This CDR3 has 14 amino acids. The CDR3 nucleotides are TGTGCCAGCAGCGTACAGGGGGCCGACGGGGAGCTGTTTTTT. It encodes CASSVQGADGELFF.

The chain uses TRBV18 and TRBJ1-6; 9 nucleotides agree with TRBD1. The CDR3 runs to 15 residues. CDR1 is KGHSH and CDR2 is LQKENI in the germline V gene. The trim removed 3 bases at V and 10 bases at J, leaving 7 bases unmatched. The CDR3 sequence is CASSPQDRGGSPLHF. CDR3 DNA: TGTGCCAGCTCACCTCAGGACAGGGGAGGCTCACCCCTCCACTTT.

This chain uses TRBV6-5 with TRBJ2-5; 7 bases match TRBD2. In germline, CDR1 is MNHEY, CDR2 SVGAGI. V shed 4 bases and J 4 bases; nucleotides not matched to a gene: 9. The CDR3 sequence is 15 residues long. The CDR3 bases are TGTGCCAGCAGTTCCCTGGCGGGAGTGGGAGAGACCCAGTACTTC. Protein sequence: CASSSLAGVGETQYF.

V usage is TRBV5-1 and J usage is TRBJ2-5; the match to TRBD1 covers 8 bases. There are 14 residues in the CDR3. Germline assignment: CDR1 SGHRS and CDR2 YFSETQ. The V segment lost 0 bases and the J segment 5 bases; nucleotides outside the gene matches: 3. CDR3 nucleotides: TGCGCCAGCAGCTTGGGGACAGGGTCGGAGACCCAGTACTTC. It translates to CASSLGTGSETQYF.

As DNA, the CDR3 is TGTGCCAGCAGTTTATATATGGACAGGGGAAGGAGCAATCAGCCCCAGCATTTT. This encodes CASSLYMDRGRSNQPQHF. V and J are TRBV27 and TRBJ1-5, with 9 positions matching TRBD1. Trimming cost V 1 base and J 1 base; bases outside gene matches: 8. This CDR3 has 18 amino acids. Germline assignment: CDR1 MNHEY and CDR2 SMNVEV (reference sequence).

This clone was detected once. The V gene is TRBV10-3, the J gene TRBJ1-3; 8 bases align to TRBD1. The V gene's germline CDR1 is ENHRY and CDR2 SYGVKD. Trimming at V came to 5 bases and at J to 1 base, leaving 10 bases not matched to a gene. The CDR3 consists of 17 residues. The chain's CDR3 is CAISRLQGGVSGNTIYF. The CDR3 nucleotides are TGTGCCATCAGTCGATTACAGGGGGGGGTATCTGGAAACACCATATATTTT.

This chain connects TRBV28 to TRBJ2-3; D is perhaps TRBD1 (6 bases). Germline V CDR1 and CDR2: MDHEN, SYDVKM. The CDR3 is 15 amino acids. Trimming left V 2 bases short and J 8 bases short, with 17 bases between. For the CDR3, the DNA is TGTGCCAGCAGTTTAGTGACTCTCGCACAGGGTACGCAGTATTTT. The encoded protein is CASSLVTLAQGTQYF.

The chain combines TRBV29-1 with TRBJ2-6, with TRBD1 matching over 7 bases. Germline V CDR1 and CDR2: SQVTM, ANQGSEA. This CDR3 region has 14 residues. The J segment lost 4 bases and the V segment lost 4 bases, leaving 4 bases of the junction unmatched. The DNA for the CDR3 is TGCAGCGTTGCGGACAGGCGGGGGGCCAACGTCCTGACTTTC. Its translation: CSVADRRGANVLTF.

The chain recombines TRBV7-8 with TRBJ1-5; D might be TRBD1 (6 bases). Germline V gene sequence: CDR1 SGHVS, CDR2 FQNEAQ. V lost 1 base to trimming and J lost 5 bases, with 12 bases between them. This CDR3 is 15 amino acids long. The CDR3 is CASSLDWAGDQPQHF. The CDR3 DNA sequence: TGTGCCAGCAGCTTAGATTGGGCAGGGGATCAGCCCCAGCATTTT.

V gene TRBV19 combines with J gene TRBJ2-7; 9 positions agree with TRBD2. V gave up 10 bases and J gave up 6 bases; unmatched junction bases: 16. Germline V gives CDR1 LNHDA, CDR2 SQIVND (reference sequence). This CDR3 comprises 15 residues. The CDR3 is CATQAGAAGGGEQYF. In nucleotides, the CDR3 is TGTGCCACCCAGGCAGGTGCCGCGGGAGGGGGCGAGCAGTACTTC.

The chain couples TRBV14 to TRBJ1-6; D uncertain. There are 17 residues in the CDR3. Germline-derived CDR1 and CDR2 are SGHDN and FVKESK. V was shortened by 1 base and J by 6 bases, with 16 bases between the two germline ends. The CDR3 DNA reads TGTGCCAGCAGCCAAGTGGCCACCCACACTAGTAATTCACCCCTCCACTTT. Amino acids: CASSQVATHTSNSPLHF.

This rearrangement joins TRBV18 to TRBJ1-6; 7 bases align to TRBD1. Germline V gene lookup returns CDR1 KGHSH and CDR2 LQKENI. The CDR3 is 17 residues long. Trimming removed 0 bases from V and 5 bases from J; junction bases left unmatched: 7. CDR3 sequence: CASSPPGGGLNNSPLHF. CDR3 coding DNA: TGTGCCAGCTCACCACCCGGAGGGGGCTTGAATAATTCACCCCTCCACTTT.

The chain employs TRBV11-2 and TRBJ2-3; 11 nucleotides line up with TRBD2. This CDR3 is built from 17 residues. Losses at the gene ends were 2 bases for V and 5 bases for J; bases not matched to a gene: 9. Germline loops: CDR1 SGHAT, CDR2 FQNNGV. CDR3 nucleotide sequence: TGTGCCAGCAGCTTACGGGTTAGCGGGGGGGCCTTAGATACGCAGTATTTT. Translating gives CASSLRVSGGALDTQYF.

The chain recombines TRBV3-1 (or the pseudogene TRBV3-2) with TRBJ2-2; 7 nucleotides line up with TRBD2. V shed 0 bases, J shed 6 bases, and the junction held 7 bases outside the gene matches. CDR3 length equals 16 residues. In germline, CDR1 is LGHDT, CDR2 YNNKEL (reference sequence). Written as DNA, the CDR3 is TGTGCCAGCAGCCAAGAGCGGGAGTGGGCGTCCGGGGAGCTGTTTTTT. This codes for CASSQEREWASGELFF.

This clone showed up just once. The genes are TRBV9 and TRBJ1-1, with D perhaps matching TRBD1 (5 bases). Germline CDR1 reads SGDLS; CDR2 reads YYNGEE. V lost 3 bases to trimming and J lost 1 base, with 31 bases between them. CDR3 length: 21 residues. CDR3 in amino acids: CASSAPRGEVPRGLGNTEAFF. CDR3 DNA sequence: TGTGCCAGCAGCGCCCCTCGGGGGGAGGTCCCACGCGGCTTAGGGAACACTGAAGCTTTCTTT.

This rearrangement joins TRBV4-3 to TRBJ1-6; maybe TRBD1 (6 bases). Germline assignment: CDR1 LGHNA and CDR2 YSLEER. This CDR3 comprises 15 residues. Trimming shortened V by 1 base and J by 8 bases, and 12 bases separated the two germline ends. CDR3 region: CASSQGGQGDSPLHF. CDR3 in DNA: TGCGCCAGCAGCCAAGGGGGGCAGGGAGATTCACCCCTCCACTTT.

This clone was detected only a few times. This sample also contains other DNA sequences that code for the same CDR3. The rearrangement uses TRBV12-3 or TRBV12-4 and TRBJ1-1; tentative D call: TRBD1 (6 bases). The CDR3 loop spans 13 amino acids. The V end lost 4 bases, the J end lost 2 bases, and 8 bases lay between the germline ends. This chain's CDR3 is CASSSRGNTEAFF. For the CDR3, the DNA is TGTGCCAGCAGTTCCAGGGGAAACACTGAAGCTTTCTTT.

V is TRBV5-4 and J is TRBJ2-1; 8 nucleotides line up with TRBD2. The germline CDR1 and CDR2 sequences are SGHNT and YYREEE (reference sequence). Losses at the gene ends were 2 bases for V and 0 bases for J; bases not matched to a gene: 4. The CDR3 is 16 amino acids. This chain's CDR3 is CASSLAGVHSYNEQFF. Here the CDR3 DNA reads TGTGCCAGCAGCTTAGCGGGAGTCCACTCCTACAATGAGCAGTTCTTC. Combining the CDR3 with reference TRBV5-4 and TRBJ2-1 gives the whole variable domain ETGVTQSPTHLIKTRGQQVTLRCSSQSGHNTVSWYQQALGQGPQFIFQYYREEENGRGNFPPRFSGLQFPNYSSELNVNALELDDSALYLCASSLAGVHSYNEQFFGPGTRLTVL.

The V and J genes are TRBV7-9 and TRBJ1-2, with 7 bases matching TRBD1. The V and J ends lost 5 bases and 8 bases, in that order; junction bases with no gene match: 11. Germline V gene sequence: CDR1 SEHNR, CDR2 FQNEAQ (reference sequence). This CDR3 is built from 14 residues. The CDR3 nucleotides read TGTGCCAGCAGCCAAGTAGGGACAGTTGCCGGCTACACCTTC. Amino acids: CASSQVGTVAGYTF.

Here the CDR3 reads CASSFIMLAGNTEAFF. The CDR3 coding sequence is TGCGCCAGCAGCTTTATCATGTTGGCGGGAAACACTGAAGCTTTCTTT. This rearrangement joins TRBV5-1 to TRBJ1-1; D gene unclear. V lost 2 bases, J lost 2 bases, and 16 bases lay in between. Germline assignment: CDR1 SGHRS and CDR2 YFSETQ. This CDR3 has 16 amino acids.

The chain links TRBV3-1 (or the pseudogene TRBV3-2) to TRBJ2-5; 8 bases fit TRBD2. Germline trimming cut 2 bases from V and 4 bases from J; bases unmatched to any gene: 3. Germline V gives CDR1 LGHDT, CDR2 YNNKEL (reference sequence). The CDR3 consists of 14 residues. CDR3 region: CASSQNREGETQYF. In DNA form, the CDR3 reads TGTGCCAGCAGCCAAAACCGGGAGGGAGAGACCCAGTACTTC.

This clone occurred once. J is TRBJ2-3 and V is TRBV4-2, with 7 bases that match TRBD2. This CDR3 comprises 13 residues. Germline V lookup: CDR1 LGHNA, CDR2 YNFKEQ. V shed 4 bases, J shed 4 bases, and the junction held 2 bases outside the gene matches. The CDR3 here is CASSRTRSDTQYF. Here the CDR3 DNA reads TGTGCCAGCAGCCGGACTAGATCAGATACGCAGTATTTT.